This TCR beta chain was identified in a study of cytomegalovirus exposure and HLA in healthy donors. Across the whole study: The same platform used for the approximately 670 first-cohort repertoires was also used for the 100 to 150 validation repertoires, as a later analysis reported.

Details on this clone: Its antigen is not known.

Trimming pared 5 bases from V and 5 bases from J, leaving 6 bases between. The CDR3 loop spans 10 amino acids. Germline-derived CDR1 and CDR2 are DFQATT and SNEGSKA (reference sequence). Repertoires were generated with immunoSEQ multiplex PCR, while TCRdb's copy carries only in-frame clones and drops some. The sample carries 100,000 to 150,000 clones, 85% to 90% recorded once. Broader study findings: Rarity marked most TCR sequences, yet some public TCRs occurred in many donors.

Donors were drawn from the approximately 120-subject validation cohort, separate from the approximately 680-subject first cohort. This clonotype was sampled from a woman in her late teens or twenties in good health and CMV-seronegative. Sample: PBMCs. The V call is TRBV20-1, the J call TRBJ1-1; D is uncertain. The CDR3 is CSAAGTEAFF. The CDR3 nucleotides read TGCAGTGCTGCGGGAACTGAAGCTTTCTTT.